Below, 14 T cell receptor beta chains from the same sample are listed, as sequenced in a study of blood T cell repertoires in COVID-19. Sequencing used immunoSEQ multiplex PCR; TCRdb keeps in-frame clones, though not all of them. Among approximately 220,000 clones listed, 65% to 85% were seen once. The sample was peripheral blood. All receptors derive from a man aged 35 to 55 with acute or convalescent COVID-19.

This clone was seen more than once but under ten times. The CDR3 DNA is TGTGCCAGCAGGGATTCTGACAGGGAAGGTGGCTACACCTTC. It specifies CASRDSDREGGYTF. The chain employs TRBV7-9 and TRBJ1-2; TRBD1 aligns across 7 bases. This CDR3 spans 14 amino acids. Trimming at V came to 6 bases and at J to 7 bases, leaving 11 bases not matched to a gene. Looked up from germline, CDR1 is SEHNR and CDR2 is FQNEAQ (reference sequence).

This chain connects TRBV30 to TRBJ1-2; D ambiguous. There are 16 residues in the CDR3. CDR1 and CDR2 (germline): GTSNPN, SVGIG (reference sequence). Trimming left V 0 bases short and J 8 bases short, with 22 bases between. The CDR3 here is CAWSVGLVSAVLGYTF. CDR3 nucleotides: TGTGCCTGGAGTGTCGGATTAGTCTCGGCGGTTTTAGGCTACACCTTC.

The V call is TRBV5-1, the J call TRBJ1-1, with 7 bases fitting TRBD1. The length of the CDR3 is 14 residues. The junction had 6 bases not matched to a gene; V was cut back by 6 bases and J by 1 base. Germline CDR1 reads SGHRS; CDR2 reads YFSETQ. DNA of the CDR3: TGCGCCAGCACCTCGACAGGGAAGAACACTGAAGCTTTCTTT. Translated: CASTSTGKNTEAFF.

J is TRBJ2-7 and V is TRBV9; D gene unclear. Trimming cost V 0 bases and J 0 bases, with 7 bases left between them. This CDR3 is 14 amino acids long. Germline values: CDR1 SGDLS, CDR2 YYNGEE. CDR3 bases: TGTGCCAGCAGCGTAGCCCCCATCTCCTACGAGCAGTACTTC. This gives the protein CASSVAPISYEQYF.

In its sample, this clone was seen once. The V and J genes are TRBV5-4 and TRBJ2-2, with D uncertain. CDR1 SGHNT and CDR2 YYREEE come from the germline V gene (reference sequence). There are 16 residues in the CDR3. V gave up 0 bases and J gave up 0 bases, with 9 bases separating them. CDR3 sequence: CASSLDRGANTGELFF. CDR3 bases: TGTGCCAGCAGCTTGGATCGCGGAGCGAACACCGGGGAGCTGTTTTTT.

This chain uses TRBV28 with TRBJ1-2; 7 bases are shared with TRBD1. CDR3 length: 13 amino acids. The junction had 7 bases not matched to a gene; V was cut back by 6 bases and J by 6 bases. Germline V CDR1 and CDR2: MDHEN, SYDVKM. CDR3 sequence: CASSITGVNGYTF. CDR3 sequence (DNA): TGTGCCAGCAGCATAACAGGGGTTAATGGCTACACCTTC.

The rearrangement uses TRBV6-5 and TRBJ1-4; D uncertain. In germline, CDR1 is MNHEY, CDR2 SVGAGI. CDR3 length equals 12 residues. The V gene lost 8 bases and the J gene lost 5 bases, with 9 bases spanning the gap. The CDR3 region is CASAGGNEKLFF. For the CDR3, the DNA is TGTGCCAGCGCAGGTGGGAATGAAAAACTGTTTTTT.

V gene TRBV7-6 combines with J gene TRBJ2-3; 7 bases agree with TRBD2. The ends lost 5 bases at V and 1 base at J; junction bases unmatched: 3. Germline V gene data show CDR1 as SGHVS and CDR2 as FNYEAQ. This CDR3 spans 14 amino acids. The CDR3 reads CASSAAGGTDTQYF. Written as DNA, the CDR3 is TGTGCCAGCAGCGCCGCGGGGGGCACAGATACGCAGTATTTT.

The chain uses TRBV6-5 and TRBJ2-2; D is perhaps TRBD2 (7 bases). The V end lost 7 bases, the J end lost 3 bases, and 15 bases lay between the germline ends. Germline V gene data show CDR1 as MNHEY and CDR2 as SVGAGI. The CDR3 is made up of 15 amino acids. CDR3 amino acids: CASKEGGGHTGELFF. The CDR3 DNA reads TGTGCCAGCAAGGAAGGGGGGGGTCACACCGGGGAGCTGTTTTTT.

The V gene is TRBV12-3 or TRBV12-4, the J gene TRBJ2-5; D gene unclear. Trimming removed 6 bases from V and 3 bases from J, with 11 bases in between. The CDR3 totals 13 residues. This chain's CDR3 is CASRFDLKETQYF. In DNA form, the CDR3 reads TGTGCCAGCAGATTCGACTTGAAAGAGACCCAGTACTTC.

The CDR3: CASSPRAGQGARGNTIYF. The CDR3 nucleotides read TGTGCCAGCAGCCCCCGGGCGGGACAGGGGGCGCGGGGAAACACCATATATTTT. The V call is TRBV7-2, the J call TRBJ1-3; 12 bases agree with TRBD1. The CDR3 has 18 amino acids. V lost 5 bases, J lost 4 bases, and 12 bases stayed unmatched. Germline V gives CDR1 SGHTA, CDR2 FQGNSA. Complete variable domain (other parts from reference TRBV7-2 and TRBJ1-3): GAGVSQSPSNKVTEKGKDVELRCDPISGHTALYWYRQSLGQGLEFLIYFQGNSAPDKSGLPSDRFSAERTGGSVSTLTIQRTQQEDSAVYLCASSPRAGQGARGNTIYFGEGSWLTVV.

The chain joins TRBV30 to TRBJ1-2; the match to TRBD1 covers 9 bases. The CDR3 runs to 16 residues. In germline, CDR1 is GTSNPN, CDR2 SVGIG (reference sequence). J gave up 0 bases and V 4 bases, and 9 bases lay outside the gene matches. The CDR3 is CAWIIQGAPSNYGYTF. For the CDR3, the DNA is TGTGCCTGGATTATACAGGGGGCCCCTTCTAACTATGGCTACACCTTC.

CDR3 nucleotide sequence: TGTGCCATCCAAGGGGGGGAAACAGATACGCAGTATTTT. Protein: CAIQGGETDTQYF. The chain joins TRBV10-3 to TRBJ2-3; the D gene is possibly TRBD2 (7 bases). Germline V gene sequence: CDR1 ENHRY, CDR2 SYGVKD. The CDR3 extends over 13 amino acids. V gave up 8 bases and J gave up 3 bases, with 12 bases separating them.

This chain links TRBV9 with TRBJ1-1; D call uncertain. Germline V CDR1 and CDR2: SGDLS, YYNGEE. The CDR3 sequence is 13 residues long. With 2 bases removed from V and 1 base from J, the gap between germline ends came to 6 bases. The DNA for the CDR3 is TGTGCCAGCAGCGTTATCGGGAACACTGAAGCTTTCTTT. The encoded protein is CASSVIGNTEAFF.